This T cell receptor beta chain was sequenced in a study of cytomegalovirus exposure and HLA in healthy donors (dated by TCRdb to about 2017). With regard to the full study: An earlier analysis of around 600 of the donors reported roughly 270 Gb of sequence data and more than 90 million unique TCR beta sequences from about 180 million T cells. The study combined high-throughput TCR immunosequencing, statistical association of individual TCRs with disease status, and machine learning to predict cytomegalovirus infection status. All discovery cohort repertoires had been generated using a single sequencing platform. To study patterns of TCR occurrence, a later analysis re-analyzed previously published TCR beta repertoires from several hundred donors and added high-resolution HLA genotyping. An early release that covered fewer than 750 HLA-typed donors contained about 300 gigabases of sequencing data and tens of millions of unique TCR sequences. The study used immunosequencing to profile the T cell repertoires of about 670 subjects and linked those repertoires to cytomegalovirus serostatus. A few DR-DQ haplotypes were handled as single units for association and clustering because linkage in the cohort was strong. Among over 350 genotyped donors of the cohort, an average of approximately 230,000 unique TCR beta nucleotide sequences were sequenced per donor, roughly a sixth of them non-productive. A later genetic analysis took genome-wide SNP genotypes for about three fifths of the roughly 700 donors and used that subset as a discovery cohort. The genetic ancestry cluster associated with self-reported Caucasian donors included around four fifths of the approximately 430 genotyped donors. An earlier analysis of nearly 600 of the donors applied high-throughput TCR beta sequencing to assess whether each TCR beta V gene segment acted as functional or pseudogenic. In addition to the first cohort of 666 subjects, a separate validation cohort of 120 different subjects was used. Rather than drawing on any new phenotypic data, the later analysis identified candidate immune exposures from TCR beta sequences and the way those sequences occurred across donors. Alongside the repertoire data, information on donor age, sex, ethnicity and CMV serostatus was compiled. Typing coverage varied by locus: about 629-630 donors for A, B, C, DRB1 and DQB1; roughly 520 for DQA1; about 600 for DPA1; around 490 for DPB1. The study aimed to test whether cataloging public T cell receptors could reveal signatures of past pathogen exposure. HLA typing included class I and class II loci at four-digit resolution. Broader findings and caveats from the paper: The authors suggested that the approach could potentially be extended to other disease states and immunological phenotypes. Presence/absence analyses assumed roughly uniform sequencing depth across donors, an assumption that may not hold. A later analysis found that HLA-associated TCR beta chains were more clonally expanded and had lower generation probabilities than equally common non-associated chains. An association between a missense DCLRE1C variant and V-gene and J-gene trimming of TCR beta chains was found in a later genetic analysis and replicated in an independent cohort. CMV serostatus was the only immune exposure information available for the cohort. A further reported finding was that TCR beta sequences accurately predicted the HLA-A and HLA-B alleles for most subjects in the first cohort. The classifier was reported to diagnose cytomegalovirus status with high specificity and sensitivity in both the original and validation cohorts. HLA typing was unavailable for some donors at each locus, so association tests used only the typed subset. Linkage disequilibrium might explain the correlated functional status among segregating V segments, but an unknown experimental factor could not be ruled out. In an earlier analysis of some 500 of the donors, most TCR beta V segments were observed in productive rearrangements about 90% or about 30% of the time, broadly matching IMGT annotations. A few of the identified cytomegalovirus-associated TCR beta chains were confirmed in vitro to be specific for cytomegalovirus antigens. A later genetic analysis reported fewer N-insertions in productive TCRs among donors in an Asian-associated ancestry cluster than the roughly 700-donor mean. Strong co-occurrence of HLA alleles, especially DR and DQ, made assigning TCR associations to individual alleles difficult. About 17 rarely observed V segments, including chromosome 9 orphons, were excluded from the earlier analysis of about 600 of the donors because counts were too low. In this cohort, only TCR beta chains were sequenced, and detectable features were limited by the absence of alpha or paired-chain data. Across donors, most TCR sequences were observed very rarely, whereas some public TCRs were present in many individuals. A cluster of highly shared sequence variants was judged likely to be a technical artifact of the sequencing pipeline. In a later analysis, TCR association rates were found to vary across HLA loci, with the most associated TCRs seen for DRB1 alleles and the fewest for HLA-C alleles. According to a later analysis, parvovirus B19, influenza, CMV and Epstein-Barr virus appeared linked to several top co-occurrence clusters. Specific HLA alleles were associated with 15,000 to 20,000 TCR beta sequences at a false discovery rate of 0.05 in a later analysis. A later analysis found that most CMV-associated TCR beta chains appeared HLA-restricted, with HLA associations seemingly driven largely by CMV exposure. The study gave a list of some 150 TCR beta chains associated with cytomegalovirus.

The library relied on the immunoSEQ multiplex PCR assay. A mixture of 60 forward primers for TCR Vbeta segments and 13 reverse primers for TCR Jbeta segments was used in the multiplex PCR. Amplification of the CDR3 region of rearranged TCR beta genes was performed with a multiplex PCR assay on genomic DNA. The amplified TCR beta libraries were sequenced on the Illumina HiSeq System as 87-base-pair reads. The study's own analysis went as follows. A later analysis tallied 80 million to 95 million unique TCR beta chains across the 700 or so repertoires, and some 12 million of those chains were shared by two or more donors. Raw reads were error-corrected and collapsed into unique sequences with a nearest-neighbor algorithm that merged closely related sequences to remove PCR and sequencing errors. Alignment of CDR3 sequences to IMGT reference sequences was used to assign V, D and J gene segments. For a sequence to be retained, a match of at least six nucleotides to both a V gene segment and a J gene segment was required. A rearrangement counted as productive if the CDR3 had no stop codons and remained in frame with V and J, and every other rearrangement counted as non-productive. Following IMGT convention, CDR3 was defined as the stretch from the second conserved V-encoded cysteine to the conserved J-encoded phenylalanine. In an earlier analysis of 550 to 650 of the donors, sequences lacking an unambiguous match to a single V gene segment were excluded. An earlier analysis of several hundred of the donors called V segments functional above 56.7% productive rearrangements and segregating when the between-donor standard deviation exceeded 5%. To diagnose cytomegalovirus status from the catalog of TCR beta chain sequences, a statistical classification framework was built. V and J gene assignment, in a later analysis, came from comparing TCR nucleotide sequences with IMGT/GENE-DB human TR gene sequences. In a later analysis, CDR3 sequences and most-parsimonious VDJ recombination scenarios were assigned using the TCRdist pipeline. A later analysis defined each TCR beta chain by its CDR3 amino acid sequence plus V-gene family, and excluded reads lacking a unique V-gene family. In a later analysis, 550 to 650 highly shared, low-generation-probability nucleotide sequences were removed to address suspected cross-contamination and a sequencing artifact. In a later analysis, a clonal expansion index was calculated for each public chain from normalized within-repertoire ranks of inferred template counts. In a later analysis, generation probabilities were computed using a VDJ recombination model fitted to out-of-frame rearrangements, and the results were checked against IGoR. In a later analysis, hypergeometric tests were used to score TCR-TCR, TCR-HLA and TCR-CMV co-occurrence, with a repertoire-size bias correction applied to TCR pairs. A later analysis estimated false discovery rates by permuting HLA or CMV assignments 20 times. In a later analysis, co-occurring TCRs were grouped using DBSCAN, and TCRdist sequence similarity was added for clustering within HLA-allele-positive subsets. Repertoires with fewer than 30,000 or more than 120,000 public chains were left out of co-occurrence clustering, as were about five repertoires with anomalous nucleotide sharing. TCRdb carries this immuneACCESS record with in-frame sequences only. Its versions omit some clonotypes, under half of them owing to an unresolved V gene in the studies checked, with the rest unexplained. V and J calls and clone size are given by that table; D and trimming were obtained from the DNA. This sample has approximately 150,000 clones in its table, and about 84% of those were observed once. The ten top clones hold 2.4% of the sample.

The cohort comprised fewer than 750 healthy bone marrow donors. All cohort members were sampled while nominally healthy, although unrecorded immune exposures were likely present. The donor was CMV seropositive and was included in the group of some 290 seropositive cohort members. A peripheral blood sample was provided by each donor, and peripheral blood mononuclear cells were used for TCR beta sequencing. The Qiagen DNeasy Blood Extraction Kit was used to extract genomic DNA from the blood cell samples. On this clone: The antigen it recognizes is unknown. No base qualities exist here, and no much larger clone lies one base off it.

This TCR came from a woman aged 18-35 years in good health and CMV-seropositive. Sequencing used PBMCs.

The nucleotide sequence reads as follows: TGTGCCAGCAGCGTGGGGCGGGGGGCTAACCCCTCCTACAATGAGCAGTTCTTC. This translates into CASSVGRGANPSYNEQFF. The rearranged segments are TRBV9 and TRBJ2-1, with 8 bases matching TRBD2. Spanning cysteine to phenylalanine, the CDR3 consists of 18 amino acids. The retained sequence is limited to the CDR3, 54 bases, with the frame set at the first base. For CDR1 and CDR2, the germline V gene lists SGDLS and YYNGEE. The V end gives up 2 bases and the J end 0 bases, leaving 10 bases in the junction not matched to a gene.